This TCR delta chain was sequenced in a study of gamma-delta T cells after stem cell transplantation. TCRdb reprocessed the RT-PCR reads through CATT. The sample has 1,500 to 2,000 delta-chain clones; around 4% are singletons. In germline, CDR1 is GEAIGNYY, CDR2 EKD. V was pared by 3 bases and J by 1 base, with 10 bases of the junction left unmatched. The CDR3 loop spans 17 amino acids. This rearrangement joins TRDV2 to TRDJ1; 10 bases map to TRDD3. Sequencing input: gamma-delta T cells. The source of this sequence is a human donor. It is not recorded whose cells these are; they may come from a transplant donor. CDR3 region: CACDPLGDPAVTDKLIF. The DNA for the CDR3 is TGTGCCTGTGACCCACTGGGGGATCCAGCGGTCACCGATAAACTCATCTTT.